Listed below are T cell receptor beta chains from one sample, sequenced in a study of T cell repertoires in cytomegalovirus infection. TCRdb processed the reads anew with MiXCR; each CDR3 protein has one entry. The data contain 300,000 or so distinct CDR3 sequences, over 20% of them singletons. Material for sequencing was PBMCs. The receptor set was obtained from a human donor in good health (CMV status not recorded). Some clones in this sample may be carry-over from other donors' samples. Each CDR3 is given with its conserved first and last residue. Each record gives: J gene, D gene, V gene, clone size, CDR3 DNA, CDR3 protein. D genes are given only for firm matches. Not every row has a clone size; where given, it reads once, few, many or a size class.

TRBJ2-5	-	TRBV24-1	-	TGTGCCACCAGTCGAAGGGGGACGGACGACAAGACCCAGTACTTC	CATSRRGTDDKTQYF
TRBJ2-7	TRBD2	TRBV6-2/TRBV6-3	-	TGTGCCGGGGGGGACGGAGAATCGAGCTCCTACGAGCAGTACTTC	CAGGDGESSSYEQYF
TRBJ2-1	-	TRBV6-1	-	TGTGCCAGCAGTGGAAGACAGGAGCAGTTCTTC	CASSGRQEQFF
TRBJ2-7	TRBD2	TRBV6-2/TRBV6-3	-	TGTGCCAGCAGTACCCGTGGGACTAGCGTCTACGAGCAGTACTTC	CASSTRGTSVYEQYF
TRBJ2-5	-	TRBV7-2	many	TGTGCCAGCAGCTTAGCGAGGAGGGCTTCGAGGGGGACCCAGTACTTC	CASSLARRASRGTQYF
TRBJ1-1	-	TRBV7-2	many	TGTGCCAGCAGCTATCCAAACACTGAAGCTTTCTTT	CASSYPNTEAFF
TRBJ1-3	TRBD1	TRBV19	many	TGTGCCAGTACCCCGGACAGGTCTACTGGAAACACCATATATTTT	CASTPDRSTGNTIYF
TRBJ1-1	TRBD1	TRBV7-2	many	TGTGCCAGCAGAAGGACAGGGGGCGAGAGCACTGAAGCTTTCTTT	CASRRTGGESTEAFF
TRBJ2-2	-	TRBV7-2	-	TGTGCCAGCAGCTTAGCGGGGGGCGCGAACACCGGGGAGCTGTTTTTT	CASSLAGGANTGELFF
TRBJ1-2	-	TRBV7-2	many	TGTGCCAGCAGCTTAAACCCAGGGAACTATGGCTACACCTTC	CASSLNPGNYGYTF
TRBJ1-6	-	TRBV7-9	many	TGTGCCAGCAGCTTGGGAAATTCACCCCTCCACTTT	CASSLGNSPLHF
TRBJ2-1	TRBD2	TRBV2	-	TGTGCCAGCAGTGGGACTAGCGGGAGGGCCGGTGAGCAGTTCTTC	CASSGTSGRAGEQFF
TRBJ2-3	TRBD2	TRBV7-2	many	TGTGCCAGCAGCTCATCCGGGACTAGTACGGCAGATACGCAGTATTTT	CASSSSGTSTADTQYF
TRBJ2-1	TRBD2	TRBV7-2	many	TGTGCCAGCAGCTTTTCGGGGGGGGGTTACAATGAGCAGTTCTTC	CASSFSGGGYNEQFF
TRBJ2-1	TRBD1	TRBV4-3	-	TGCGCCAGCAGCCAAGATTTGGGACAGGGGTATGAGCAGTTCTTC	CASSQDLGQGYEQFF
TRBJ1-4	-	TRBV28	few	TGTGCCAGCAGACCGAGGGCAGGGCGGGAAAAACTGTTTTTT	CASRPRAGREKLFF
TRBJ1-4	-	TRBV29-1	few	TGCAGCGTAGGACGCTTTAATGAAAAACTGTTTTTT	CSVGRFNEKLFF
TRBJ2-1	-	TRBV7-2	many	TGTGCCAGCAGTCCTAGCAGCTCCTACAATGAGCAGTTCTTC	CASSPSSSYNEQFF
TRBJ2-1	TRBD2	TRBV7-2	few	TGTGCCAGCAGCTTGTTTCTAGCGGGAGCCTACAATGAGCAGTTCTTC	CASSLFLAGAYNEQFF
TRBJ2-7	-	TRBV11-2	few	TGTGCCAGCAGCTTAGTTCTGCAAGTCTACGAGCAGTACTTC	CASSLVLQVYEQYF
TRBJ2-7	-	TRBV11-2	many	TGTGCCAGCAGCCTCAGACAGGTACGGGCAGAAGATACCGAGCAGTACTTC	CASSLRQVRAEDTEQYF
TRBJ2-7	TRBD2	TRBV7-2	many	TGTGCCAGCAGCCCAGCGGGAGTTGGCGAGCAGTACTTC	CASSPAGVGEQYF
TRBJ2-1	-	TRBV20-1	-	TGCAGTGCTAGAGACCCAGTGGAGTACCGTCTCGAGTTCTTC	CSARDPVEYRLEFF
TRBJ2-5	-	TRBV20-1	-	TGCAGTGCTAGGCCGGGACCCCAAGAGACCCAGTACTTC	CSARPGPQETQYF
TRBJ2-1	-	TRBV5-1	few	TGCGCCAGCATGTCAGCGGCCGTTTACAATGAGCAGTTCTTC	CASMSAAVYNEQFF
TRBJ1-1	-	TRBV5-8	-	TGTGCCAGCAGCTTGTTGCAGGGTAATTCGGCTTTCTTT	CASSLLQGNSAFF
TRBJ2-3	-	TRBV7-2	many	TGTGCCAGCAGCCAAGAACACCTCTTTGGGGCAGATACGCAGTATTTT	CASSQEHLFGADTQYF
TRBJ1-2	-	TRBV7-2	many	TGTGCCAGCAGCTTAAACCAAGGAAACTATGGCTACACCTTC	CASSLNQGNYGYTF
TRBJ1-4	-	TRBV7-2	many	TGTGCCAGCAGCTTAGTTAGGCACGGAGGGGAAAAACTGTTTTTT	CASSLVRHGGEKLFF
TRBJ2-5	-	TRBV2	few	TGTGCCAGAGCCGCGGACCAAGAGACCCAGTACTTC	CARAADQETQYF
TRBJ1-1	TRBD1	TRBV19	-	TGTGCCAGTAGATTGGACAGGGACACTGAAGCTTTCTTT	CASRLDRDTEAFF